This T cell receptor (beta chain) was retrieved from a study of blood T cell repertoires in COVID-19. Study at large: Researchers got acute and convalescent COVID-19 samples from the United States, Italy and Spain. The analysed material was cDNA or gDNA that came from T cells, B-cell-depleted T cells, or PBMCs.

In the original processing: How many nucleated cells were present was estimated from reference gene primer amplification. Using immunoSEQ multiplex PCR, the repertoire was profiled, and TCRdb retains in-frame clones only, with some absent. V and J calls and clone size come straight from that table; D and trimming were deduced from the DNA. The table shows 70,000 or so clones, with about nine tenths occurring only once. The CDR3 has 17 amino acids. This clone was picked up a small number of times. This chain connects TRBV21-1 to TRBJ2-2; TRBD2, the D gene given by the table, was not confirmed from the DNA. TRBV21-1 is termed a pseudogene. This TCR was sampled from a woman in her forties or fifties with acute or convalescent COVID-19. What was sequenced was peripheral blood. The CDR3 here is CASSKPRGETNTGELFF. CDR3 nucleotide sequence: TGTGCCAGCAGCAAACCCCGTGGGGAGACGAACACCGGGGAGCTGTTTTTT.